This passage covers 7 T cell receptor beta chains from one sample sequenced in a study of cytomegalovirus exposure and HLA in healthy donors. PCR employed 60 Vbeta and 13 Jbeta primers. Some clones are missing from TCRdb's copy, which holds only in-frame ones; the method was immunoSEQ multiplex PCR. The sample has about 120,000 clones, approximately 80% seen once. Sequenced: PBMCs. Receptors originate from a female donor in good health and CMV-seronegative.

This rearrangement joins TRBV27 to TRBJ1-4; 7 bases align to TRBD1. V lost 4 bases to trimming and J lost 8 bases; unmatched junction nucleotides: 7. The CDR3 covers 14 residues. The V gene's germline CDR1 is MNHEY and CDR2 SMNVEV (reference sequence). CDR3 amino acids: CASSSRGRPEKLFF. In DNA form, the CDR3 reads TGTGCCAGCAGTTCTAGGGGGCGCCCCGAAAAACTGTTTTTT.

V and J are TRBV4-2 and TRBJ2-7; 9 positions match TRBD2. Germline V gives CDR1 LGHNA, CDR2 YNFKEQ. This CDR3 is built from 19 residues. Losses at the gene ends were 1 base for V and 5 bases for J; bases not matched to a gene: 18. CDR3 nucleotides: TGTGCCAGCAGCCAAGTTTCCAGCGGGGGGCCCGGGGGCTGGGACGAGCAGTACTTC. Its translation is CASSQVSSGGPGGWDEQYF.

The chain recombines TRBV2 with TRBJ1-2, with a tentative D call TRBD1 (6 bases). The CDR3 contains 14 residues. Trimming removed 1 base from V and 4 bases from J, with 10 bases in between. CDR1 and CDR2 from the germline V gene are SNHLY and FYNNEI. The CDR3 DNA is TGTGCCAGCAGTGAAGGGTGGGGGCTCTATGGCTACACCTTC. Residues: CASSEGWGLYGYTF.

The rearrangement uses TRBV21-1 and TRBJ1-6; TRBD1, the table's D call, was not compared with the DNA. TRBV21-1 is assigned pseudogene status. CDR3 length: 16 amino acids. The CDR3 sequence is CASSTKTGAPNSPLHF. CDR3 sequence (DNA): TGTGCCAGCAGCACCAAGACAGGGGCCCCGAATTCACCCCTCCACTTT.

V and J are TRBV4-2 and TRBJ2-5; TRBD2 matches at 15 bases. V gave up 7 bases and J gave up 5 bases; unmatched junction bases: 11. Per the germline V gene, CDR1 is LGHNA and CDR2 is YNFKEQ. The CDR3 spans 17 residues. CDR3 sequence: CASTKGLAGGQGETQYF. As DNA, the CDR3 is TGTGCCAGCACAAAAGGACTAGCGGGGGGGCAAGGGGAGACCCAGTACTTC.

As DNA, the CDR3 is TGTGCCAGCCGTCGTGGCGGGGAAGGCTACACCTTC. This sequence encodes CASRRGGEGYTF. The chain recombines TRBV9 with TRBJ1-2; D remains unclear. Per the germline V gene, CDR1 is SGDLS and CDR2 is YYNGEE. This CDR3 spans 12 amino acids. Between the trimmed V and J ends, which lost 7 bases and 8 bases, there was a span of 15 bases. Complete variable domain (other parts from reference TRBV9 and TRBJ1-2): DSGVTQTPKHLITATGQRVTLRCSPRSGDLSVYWYQQSLDQGLQFLIQYYNGEERAKGNILERFSAQQFPDLHSELNLSSLELGDSALYFCASRRGGEGYTFGSGTRLTVV.

This chain uses TRBV5-6 with TRBJ2-7, with 9 bases that match TRBD1. V lost 2 bases to trimming and J lost 6 bases; unmatched junction nucleotides: 21. Germline V gene sequence: CDR1 SGHDT, CDR2 YYEEEE. The CDR3 spans 19 residues. The CDR3 nucleotides are TGTGCCAGCAGCTTACTTTTCCGTAAATCCGGGACAGGGAGCAGCGAGCAGTACTTC. Translation gives CASSLLFRKSGTGSSEQYF.